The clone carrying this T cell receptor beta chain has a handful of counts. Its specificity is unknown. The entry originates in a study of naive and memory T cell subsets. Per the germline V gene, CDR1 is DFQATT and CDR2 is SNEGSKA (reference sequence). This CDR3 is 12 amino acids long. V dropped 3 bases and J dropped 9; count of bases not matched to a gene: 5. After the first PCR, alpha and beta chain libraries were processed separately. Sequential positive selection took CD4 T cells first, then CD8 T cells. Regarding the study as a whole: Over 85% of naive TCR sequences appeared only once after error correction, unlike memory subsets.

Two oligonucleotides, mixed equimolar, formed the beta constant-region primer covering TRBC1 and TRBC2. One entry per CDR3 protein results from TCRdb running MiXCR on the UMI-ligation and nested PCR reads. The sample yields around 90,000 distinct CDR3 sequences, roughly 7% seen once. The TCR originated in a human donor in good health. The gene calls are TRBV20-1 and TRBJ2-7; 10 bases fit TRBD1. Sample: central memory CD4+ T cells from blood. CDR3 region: CSARGQGKMQYF. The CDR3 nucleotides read TGCAGTGCTAGGGGACAGGGGAAGATGCAGTACTTC.